This entry concerns a single T cell receptor (beta chain). Its matching antigen is unknown. A second PCR of roughly 7 to 11 cycles used a sample-barcoded 5' primer and a J-beta primer mix. TCRdb independently ran MiXCR on the 5' RACE reads; one entry per CDR3 protein. The table lists 600,000 or so distinct CDR3 sequences, around half of them singletons. This sample is drawn from a study of blood T cells in healthy people across ages. The CDR3 extends over 15 amino acids. V was pared by 5 bases and J by 1 base, with 11 bases between. Germline assignment: CDR1 MNHEY and CDR2 SMNVEV (reference sequence). Study-level points and caveats: As age increased, TCR beta diversity per million T cells fell in a roughly linear fashion.

The receptor was derived from a man aged 80 or over in good health. The chain combines TRBV27 with TRBJ2-2; D remains ambiguous. The sample consisted of blood. The CDR3 coding sequence is TGTGCCAGCAGTCCCAGCCCTAGGAACACCGGGGAGCTGTTTTTT. Its protein is CASSPSPRNTGELFF.